The clone carrying this T cell receptor beta chain was counted once. This specimen belongs to a study of CD8+ T cells in alopecia areata. RNA, once extracted, was reverse transcribed into cDNA for use as the sequencing template. Clones were sequenced by immunoSEQ multiplex PCR, and TCRdb holds only the in-frame ones, with some missing. The repertoire holds some 150,000 clones, with around two thirds as singletons. The CDR3 is 12 amino acids. Trimming stripped 4 bases from V and 2 bases from J, with 6 bases between. Germline V gives CDR1 SGHRS, CDR2 YFSETQ. The authors sorted CD4+ and CD8+ T cells from PBMCs.

Source material: CD8+ T cells sorted from blood. V usage is TRBV5-1 and J usage is TRBJ2-5; weak D call: TRBD1 (6 bases). The clonotype originates from a human donor in good health. The CDR3 sequence is CASSGQQETQYF. CDR3 in DNA: TGCGCCAGCAGCGGACAGCAAGAGACCCAGTACTTC.